The T cell receptor (beta chain) under discussion was sequenced for a study of cytomegalovirus exposure and HLA in healthy donors. This CDR3 contains 16 residues. Germline V gene data show CDR1 as SGHTA and CDR2 as FQGNSA. Trimming cost V 5 bases and J 5 bases; bases outside gene matches: 11. Primers: 60 Vbeta forward and 13 Jbeta reverse. The repertoire was sequenced with immunoSEQ multiplex PCR; TCRdb's copy has only in-frame clones and lacks some. The table includes some 140,000 clones, roughly 79% detected once. The sample taken for sequencing was PBMCs. The clonotype was recovered from a young man in good health and CMV-seronegative. J is TRBJ2-2 and V is TRBV7-2; 7 nucleotides align to TRBD1. CDR3 region: CASSTPGTVVTGELFF. The DNA of the CDR3 is TGTGCCAGCAGCACCCCCGGGACAGTAGTAACCGGGGAGCTGTTTTTT.